Listed below are T cell receptor beta chains from one sample, sequenced in a study of blood T cell repertoires in COVID-19. Here immunoSEQ multiplex PCR was the method, and the copy in TCRdb shows in-frame clones only, minus some. Of 150,000 to 200,000 clones detected, about 92% appear once; the ten largest clones hold about 4.6%. Sequences were obtained from peripheral blood. These receptors were obtained from a man aged 30 to 45 with COVID-19, enrolled during active disease. Both conserved end residues are part of each CDR3. The D gene is left open where the match is weak. Clone size is given for some rows only: seen once, a few or many times, or a class if the clone is expanded.

abundance	d_gene	v_gene	j_gene	CDR3aa	CDR3nt
.	TRBD1	TRBV19	TRBJ2-7	CASSIGTVSYEQYF	TGTGCCAGTAGTATTGGGACAGTCTCCTACGAGCAGTACTTC
.	.	TRBV18	TRBJ2-1	CASSPLNLADNEQFF	TGTGCCAGCTCACCACTCAACCTGGCGGATAATGAGCAGTTCTTC
.	.	TRBV19	TRBJ1-1	CASSIPGGNTEAFF	TGTGCCAGTAGTATCCCCGGGGGGAACACTGAAGCTTTCTTT
.	TRBD2	TRBV9	TRBJ2-3	CASSVTGFIGTSGRAGRFTDTQYF	TGTGCCAGCAGCGTGACGGGTTTTATCGGGACTAGCGGGAGGGCGGGACGTTTCACAGATACGCAGTATTTT
.	TRBD1	TRBV2	TRBJ1-1	CASTFATGGRFSEAFF	TGTGCCAGCACGTTCGCAACAGGGGGCCGGTTCTCAGAAGCTTTCTTT
.	.	TRBV11-3	TRBJ2-3	CASSLGRGTDTQYF	TGTGCCAGCAGCTTAGGACGGGGTACAGATACGCAGTATTTT
.	TRBD1	TRBV3-1/TRBV3-2	TRBJ1-6	CASSSRQGPMYNSPLHF	TGTGCCAGCAGCAGCCGACAGGGGCCGATGTATAATTCACCCCTCCACTTT
once	TRBD1	TRBV28	TRBJ1-6	CASSPRQGNSPLHF	TGTGCCAGCAGTCCCCGACAGGGGAATTCACCCCTCCACTTT
.	TRBD1	TRBV5-5	TRBJ1-4	CASSLGTGGGGKLFF	TGTGCCAGCAGCCTCGGTACAGGGGGAGGTGGAAAACTGTTTTTT
.	.	TRBV28	TRBJ1-1	CASSPGWREAFF	TGTGCCAGCAGTCCAGGATGGAGGGAAGCTTTCTTT
.	TRBD1	TRBV18	TRBJ1-5	CASSPVHRGQPQHF	TGTGCCAGCTCACCCGTGCACAGGGGCCAGCCCCAGCATTTT
once	.	TRBV27	TRBJ1-2	CASWHGDYGYTF	TGTGCCAGCTGGCACGGGGACTATGGCTACACCTTC
few	TRBD1	TRBV18	TRBJ1-4	CASSPPTGLDNEKLFF	TGTGCCAGCTCACCGCCGACAGGGTTGGATAATGAAAAACTGTTTTTT
.	.	TRBV7-9	TRBJ2-1	CASSSPPGRVPYNEQFF	TGTGCCAGCAGCTCCCCCCCCGGTCGGGTGCCCTACAATGAGCAGTTCTTC
.	TRBD1	TRBV5-1	TRBJ2-2	CASSPDRVAGELFF	TGCGCCAGCAGCCCCGACAGGGTTGCCGGGGAGCTGTTTTTT
.	.	TRBV29-1	TRBJ2-3	CSVESRVEWADTQYF	TGCAGCGTTGAATCCAGGGTGGAATGGGCAGATACGCAGTATTTT
.	TRBD1	TRBV5-6	TRBJ1-1	CASRTGGLTEAFF	TGTGCCAGCAGGACAGGGGGTTTGACTGAAGCTTTCTTT
.	.	TRBV21-1	TRBJ2-2	CASSICIGQGRTGELFF	TGTGCCAGCAGCATTTGTATTGGACAGGGCCGAACCGGGGAGCTGTTTTTT
.	.	TRBV28	TRBJ1-5	CASTRQIHQPQHF	TGTGCCAGCACAAGACAGATACATCAGCCCCAGCATTTT
.	TRBD1	TRBV28	TRBJ1-2	CASSSPSSGTGFFGYTF	TGTGCCAGCAGTTCCCCTTCATCCGGGACAGGGTTTTTTGGCTACACCTTC
.	.	TRBV6-2/TRBV6-3	TRBJ1-2	CASSYGSLTADYGYTF	TGTGCCAGCAGTTACGGCTCATTAACAGCGGACTATGGCTACACCTTC
.	TRBD1	TRBV7-9	TRBJ1-6	CASSSGGTGSPLHF	TGTGCCAGCAGCTCAGGGGGGACAGGTTCACCCCTCCACTTT
.	.	TRBV19	TRBJ2-7	CASSIVLDYEQYF	TGTGCCAGTAGTATAGTTCTAGACTACGAGCAGTACTTC
few	TRBD2	TRBV28	TRBJ2-7	CASSLFLSGSYEQYF	TGTGCCAGCAGTTTATTCTTAAGCGGGAGCTACGAGCAGTACTTC
.	.	TRBV6-5	TRBJ1-5	CASMDRYSNQPQHF	TGTGCCAGCATGGACAGATATAGCAATCAGCCCCAGCATTTT
once	.	TRBV10-3	TRBJ2-7	CAIKNGPKSSYEQYF	TGTGCCATCAAGAACGGTCCTAAGAGCTCCTACGAGCAGTACTTC